Each of the 5 T cell receptor beta chains below was sequenced from the same sample in a study of OX40 agonist ivuxolimab in advanced cancers. Library method: the immunoSEQ multiplex PCR assay. This is the immuneACCESS table as TCRdb keeps it, with only in-frame sequences that have V and J called. A part of the clones is gone; compared with another copy, unresolved V genes explain less than half, and the rest is unexplained. The sample table contains about 53,000 clones; only one count was recorded for 85% to 90% of them. Approximately 10% of the sample is in the top ten clones. Sequencing used CD4+ or CD8+ T cells sorted from blood, obtained in a trial of the OX40 agonist ivuxolimab. Receptors were obtained from an adult with an advanced solid tumor such as melanoma, head and neck, liver or kidney cancer.

The chain links TRBV7-2 to TRBJ2-3; 13 bases match TRBD2. V was pared by 5 bases and J by 2 bases, with 7 bases of the junction left unmatched. Germline V gene lookup returns CDR1 SGHTA and CDR2 FQGNSA. The CDR3 loop spans 17 amino acids. CDR3 DNA sequence: TGTGCCAGCAGCCAAATGGGACTAGCGGGGCTCACAGATACGCAGTATTTT. Its protein is CASSQMGLAGLTDTQYF.

This rearrangement joins TRBV19 to TRBJ1-5; no clear D gene. Per germline, CDR1 LNHDA and CDR2 SQIVND (reference sequence). V lost 6 bases to trimming and J lost 1 base, with 10 bases between them. The CDR3 length is 14 residues. CDR3 loop: CASSFYLSNQPQHF. The DNA for the CDR3 is TGTGCCAGTAGCTTCTATTTGAGCAATCAGCCCCAGCATTTT.

The chain has TRBV7-9 and TRBJ2-7; TRBD2 matches 7 bases. The CDR3 has 18 residues. The V gene end was trimmed by 4 bases and the J gene end by 0 bases; junction bases not matched to a gene: 15. Germline-derived CDR1 and CDR2 are SEHNR and FQNEAQ (reference sequence). The CDR3 nucleotides are TGTGCCAGCAGCTCTTGGGGATTAGGCGGCGGGGGCTCCTACGAGCAGTACTTC. Its translation: CASSSWGLGGGGSYEQYF. Drawing the rest from reference TRBV7-9 and TRBJ2-7, the complete variable domain is DTGVSQNPRHKITKRGQNVTFRCDPISEHNRLYWYRQTLGQGPEFLTYFQNEAQLEKSRLLSDRFSAERPKGSFSTLEIQRTEQGDSAMYLCASSSWGLGGGGSYEQYFGPGTRLTVT.

The gene calls are TRBV6-1 and TRBJ2-7; D not certain. The CDR3 totals 12 residues. Trimming removed 5 bases at V and 4 bases at J, with 9 bases between. From germline, CDR1 is MNHNS and CDR2 SASEGT. CDR3 sequence (DNA): TGTGCCAGCAGTCCAACCGAATACGAGCAGTACTTC. Translated, it gives CASSPTEYEQYF.

The CDR3 spells CASSLGGPADTQYF. In DNA form, the CDR3 reads TGTGCCAGCAGCTTGGGGGGTCCAGCAGATACGCAGTATTTT. The rearrangement uses TRBV7-8 and TRBJ2-3, with D perhaps TRBD2 (6 bases). Trimming left V 3 bases short and J 4 bases short, with 11 bases between. Germline V CDR1 and CDR2: SGHVS, FQNEAQ. The CDR3 loop spans 14 amino acids.